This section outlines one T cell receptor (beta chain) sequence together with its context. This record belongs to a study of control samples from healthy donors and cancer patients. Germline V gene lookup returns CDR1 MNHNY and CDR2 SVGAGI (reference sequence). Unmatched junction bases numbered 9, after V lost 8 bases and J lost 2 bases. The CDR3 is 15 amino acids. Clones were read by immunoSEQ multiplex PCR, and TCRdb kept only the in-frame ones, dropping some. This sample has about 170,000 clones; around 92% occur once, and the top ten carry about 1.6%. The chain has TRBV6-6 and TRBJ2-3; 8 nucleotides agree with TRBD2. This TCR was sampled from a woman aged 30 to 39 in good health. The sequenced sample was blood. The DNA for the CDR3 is TGTGCCAGCTACTGGACTAGCCTCCTCACAGATACGCAGTATTTT. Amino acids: CASYWTSLLTDTQYF.